The T cell receptor beta chain under discussion was sequenced for a study of cytomegalovirus exposure and HLA in healthy donors. Overall study results and limits: Common viral pathogens were later found to be apparently linked to several of the most significant clusters. About 87% or about 30% of the time was how often most TCR beta V segments were productive, according to an earlier analysis. There were reportedly fewer N-insertions in an Asian-associated ancestry cluster than the roughly 670-donor mean, in a later analysis. Immune exposure information comprised only CMV serostatus.

Trimming stripped 3 bases from V and 2 bases from J, with 10 bases between. Germline-derived CDR1 and CDR2 are SGHTA and FQGNSA. The CDR3 totals 14 residues. The PCR ran on 60 Vbeta and 13 Jbeta primers. Measured with immunoSEQ multiplex PCR; TCRdb has only the in-frame clones, and not every one. The data contain around 150,000 clones, roughly 70% of them singletons. The sample holds one count of this clone. Antigen unknown. The clonotype comes from a male donor in good health and CMV-seronegative. Material for sequencing was PBMCs. The chain is built from TRBV7-2 and TRBJ2-5; D possibly corresponds to TRBD2 (5 bases). The CDR3 spells CASSFGVVQETQYF. CDR3 nucleotides: TGTGCCAGCAGCTTCGGGGTAGTACAAGAGACCCAGTACTTC.